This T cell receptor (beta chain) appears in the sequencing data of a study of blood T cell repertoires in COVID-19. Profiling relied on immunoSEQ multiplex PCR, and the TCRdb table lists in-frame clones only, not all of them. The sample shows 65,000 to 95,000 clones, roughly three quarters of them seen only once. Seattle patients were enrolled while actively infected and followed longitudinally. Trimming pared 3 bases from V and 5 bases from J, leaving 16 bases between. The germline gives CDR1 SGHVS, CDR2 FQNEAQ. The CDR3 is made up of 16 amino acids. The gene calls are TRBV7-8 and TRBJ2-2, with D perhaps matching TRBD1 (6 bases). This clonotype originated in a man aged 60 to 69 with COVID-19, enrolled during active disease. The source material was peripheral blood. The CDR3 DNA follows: TGTGCCAGCAGCTTCCGGGACACGGGCATAACCGGGGAGCTGTTTTTT. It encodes CASSFRDTGITGELFF.